This TCR beta chain derives from a study of T-cell memory formation after mild COVID-19. Study details: TCR clusters largely stayed donor specific.

V shed 6 bases and J 4 bases; nucleotides not matched to a gene: 6. The CDR3 spans 14 residues. Study-level results: Pre-infection memory already had some responding clones, implying cross-reactive memory joined.

TCRdb reanalysed the 5' RACE reads using MiXCR and keeps one entry per CDR3 protein. The table has a few hundred thousand distinct CDR3 sequences, about 15% seen once. Details on this clonotype: Antigen specificity is unknown.

The sequence was obtained from a man in his late teens or twenties who had mild COVID-19 (a few samples of this study predate the infection). Cell type and time point are not known. Input material: PBMCs or a T cell subset sorted from them (not recorded which). The J gene is TRBJ1-1, the V gene TRBV12-3 or TRBV12-4; TRBD1 aligns across 9 bases. DNA of the CDR3: TGTGCCAGCAGAAACAGGGGGCTTCTCACTGAAGCTTTCTTT. It codes for CASRNRGLLTEAFF.